Detailed here is one TCR beta chain. Its specificity is unknown. V was cut by 2 bases and J by 2 bases, with 12 bases left in between. The CDR3 runs 15 residues. Germline CDR1 is MGHRA and CDR2 is YSYEKL. The source of the sample is a study of cytomegalovirus exposure and HLA in healthy donors. Study-wide results and caveats: In vitro testing confirmed a few CMV-associated chains as specific for CMV antigens.

The PCR ran on 60 Vbeta and 13 Jbeta primers. Sequencing was performed with immunoSEQ multiplex PCR; in TCRdb, only in-frame clones are kept and a portion is missing. This sample has 90,000 to 150,000 clones, with almost 85% found just once. The clonotype comes from a woman aged 18-29 years in good health and CMV-seronegative. The V and J genes are TRBV4-1 and TRBJ1-2; no clear D. Source material: PBMCs. The DNA of the CDR3 is TGCGCCAGCAGCCAACACGACGGGATGAACTATGGCTACACCTTC. Amino acid sequence: CASSQHDGMNYGYTF.